The rows below give T cell receptor beta chains drawn from one sample of a study of shared clonotypes between healthy human individuals. Generated by immunoSEQ multiplex PCR, the TCRdb table keeps only in-frame clones and is missing some. This sample has 2 million to 2.5 million clones, with just under 95% found just once. The sample comprised naive CD4+ T cells from PBMCs. The receptors stem from a man younger than 30 in good health. Some clones in this sample may be carry-over from other donors' samples. Both conserved end residues are part of each CDR3. A D gene is named only where the DNA matches it firmly. Expanded clones get a size class; other rows say once, few or many, or leave the size out.

cdr3_nt cdr3_aa j_call d_call v_call clone_size
TGTGCCAGCAGCCAAACAGAGATGAACACTGAAGCTTTCTTT CASSQTEMNTEAFF TRBJ1-1 NA TRBV7-6 NA
TGTGCCAGTAGTAATCGGGGGGCGATTCAAGCTTTCTTT CASSNRGAIQAFF TRBJ1-1 NA TRBV19 NA
TGTGCCAGCAGTGGTCGAGCGGGCGGCTTCGTCGAGCAGTACTTC CASSGRAGGFVEQYF TRBJ2-7 NA TRBV2 once
TGTGCCAGCAGTCAGGGAGTAGGGACCCAGTACTTC CASSQGVGTQYF TRBJ2-5 NA TRBV27 NA
TGTGCCAGCAGCTCCGCCTCCTACAATGAGCAGTTCTTC CASSSASYNEQFF TRBJ2-1 NA TRBV7-9 NA
TGCGCCAGCAGCCAGAGGACAGGGAATCAGCCCCAGCATTTT CASSQRTGNQPQHF TRBJ1-5 TRBD1 TRBV4-1 NA
TGCGCCAGCAGCCTCCCGGAACAGGGGGCCTACGAGCAGTACTTC CASSLPEQGAYEQYF TRBJ2-7 TRBD1 TRBV5-1 NA
TGTGCCAGCAGCCAACAGGGCGCGGTGCAGTACTTC CASSQQGAVQYF TRBJ2-7 NA TRBV28 NA
TGTGCCAGCAGCTCCCCGGGGACGCCAGAGTTCTTC CASSSPGTPEFF TRBJ2-1 NA TRBV5-4 NA
TGTGCCAGCTCGCCGGGTTTGCGGAGCACTGAAGCTTTCTTT CASSPGLRSTEAFF TRBJ1-1 NA TRBV18 NA
TGTGCCAGCAGCAAGGACAGGGAGCAGGAACTGTTTTTT CASSKDREQELFF TRBJ1-4 NA TRBV21-1 NA
TGTGCCAGCAGCGTAGGGGCGTCTACCTACGAGCAGTACTTC CASSVGASTYEQYF TRBJ2-7 NA TRBV9 NA
TGCGCCAGCAGTGAGATCCCCCAGGCGGGGGCAAACGAGCAGTACTTC CASSEIPQAGANEQYF TRBJ2-7 NA TRBV10-2 NA
TGTGCCAGCAGTTACTCTCGGCGAAGGACTGAAGCTTTCTTT CASSYSRRRTEAFF TRBJ1-1 NA TRBV6-6 NA
TGTGCCAGCAGCCTCGTCAGAGGCCTAAACTATGGCTACACCTTC CASSLVRGLNYGYTF TRBJ1-2 NA TRBV14 NA
TGTGCCAGCAGTCTCTTTGGGACAGAGGGTAATTCACCCCTCCACTTT CASSLFGTEGNSPLHF TRBJ1-6 TRBD1 TRBV27 NA
TGTGCCAGCATACTTGTCCAAGAGACCCAGTACTTC CASILVQETQYF TRBJ2-5 NA TRBV9 NA
TGCGCCAGCAGCCCGGACTGGGGCGAGCAGTACTTC CASSPDWGEQYF TRBJ2-7 NA TRBV5-1 NA
TGTGCCAGCAGTTTTCGAGGGAACTATGGCTACACCTTC CASSFRGNYGYTF TRBJ1-2 NA TRBV27 NA
TGCGCCAGCAGCGGGGGCAAGGGACAGATCCAAGAGACCCAGTACTTC CASSGGKGQIQETQYF TRBJ2-5 TRBD1 TRBV5-1 NA
TGTGCCAGCAGCTCCGATGGTGGGACAGGCACAGATACGCAGTATTTT CASSSDGGTGTDTQYF TRBJ2-3 TRBD1 TRBV7-3 NA
TGTGCCAGCAGCTTAGTCGTAGGCAGTGTAATAGGAAACATTCAGTACTTC CASSLVVGSVIGNIQYF TRBJ2-4 NA TRBV7-2 NA
TGTGCCAGCAATTCAGACACCTATGGCTACACCTTC CASNSDTYGYTF TRBJ1-2 NA TRBV28 NA
TGTGCCAGCAGTGCCCCGCCTGGGAGTAGCCCCTACAATGAGCAGTTCTTC CASSAPPGSSPYNEQFF TRBJ2-1 NA TRBV2 NA
TGCGCCAGCAGCATGACAGAGAATGAAAAACTGTTTTTT CASSMTENEKLFF TRBJ1-4 NA TRBV5-1 NA
TGTGCCAGCGGAGAGAACTACGAGCAGTACTTC CASGENYEQYF TRBJ2-7 NA TRBV7-2 once
TGTGCCAGCAGCCCTGGAAGGCCCTATGGAATGAATGAGCAGTTCTTC CASSPGRPYGMNEQFF TRBJ2-1 NA TRBV2 NA
TGTGCCAGCAGCTTGATTGGGAACACTGAAGCTTTCTTT CASSLIGNTEAFF TRBJ1-1 NA TRBV5-4 NA
TGTGCCAGCAGCCGCCGGAGGGCTAGCGGGAGCTACGAGCAGTACTTC CASSRRRASGSYEQYF TRBJ2-7 TRBD2 TRBV28 NA
TGTGCCAGCAGTGCCCAGACTAGCGGCCAAGAGACCCAGTACTTC CASSAQTSGQETQYF TRBJ2-5 TRBD2 TRBV2 NA
TGTGCCAGCAGTCCAGCATCTAGCACAGATACGCAGTATTTT CASSPASSTDTQYF TRBJ2-3 NA TRBV28 NA
TGTGCCAGCAGGAACAGGGATAACTATGGCTACACCTTC CASRNRDNYGYTF TRBJ1-2 NA TRBV2 NA
TGTGCCAGCAGCGTAGGACTAGCGGGTGGAACCTACGAGCAGTACTTC CASSVGLAGGTYEQYF TRBJ2-7 TRBD2 TRBV9 NA
TGTGTGTTTTACGAGCAGTACTTC CVFYEQYF TRBJ2-7 NA TRBV27 NA
TGCGCCAGCAGCCTAAGACAGGGGGCCTACGAGCAGTACTTC CASSLRQGAYEQYF TRBJ2-7 TRBD1 TRBV5-1 NA
TGTGCCAGCAGCGCCGGGACTAGCGGAGATTCCAGTAAACCCTACGAGCAGTACTTC CASSAGTSGDSSKPYEQYF TRBJ2-7 TRBD2 TRBV7-9 NA
TGTGCCAGTAGTCAACCTCCGGACACCCACGAGCAGTACTTC CASSQPPDTHEQYF TRBJ2-7 NA TRBV19 NA
TGCGCCAGCAGCCAGTCACCGGGACAGGGGGCCTACGAGCAGTACTTC CASSQSPGQGAYEQYF TRBJ2-7 TRBD1 TRBV4-1 NA
TGTGCCAGCAGAGATTACTACGAGCAGTACTTC CASRDYYEQYF TRBJ2-7 NA TRBV28 NA
TGTGCCAGCAGGGGGAGAACAGGGGCTGGGGCCAACGTCCTGACTTTC CASRGRTGAGANVLTF TRBJ2-6 TRBD1 TRBV28 NA
TGTGCCAGCAGTTTGAGCGGCGGGGACCAGTTCTTC CASSLSGGDQFF TRBJ2-1 NA TRBV28 NA
TGCAGCGTCCTGACACAGGGCTATAGCAATCAGCCCCAGCATTTT CSVLTQGYSNQPQHF TRBJ1-5 NA TRBV29-1 few
TGTGCCAGCAGCGTAGGTCTGGGCTCCTACGAGCAGTACTTC CASSVGLGSYEQYF TRBJ2-7 NA TRBV9 NA
TGTGCCAGCAGTGAACGGCTGGCAGGGGATAAAAAACTGTTTTTT CASSERLAGDKKLFF TRBJ1-4 NA TRBV6-1 NA
TGTGCCAGCAGCAATTTAATCCGGGACAGAAACTACGAGCAGTACTTC CASSNLIRDRNYEQYF TRBJ2-7 NA TRBV21-1 once
TGCAGCGCCGGTTACAATGAGCAGTTCTTC CSAGYNEQFF TRBJ2-1 NA TRBV29-1 NA
TGTGCCAGCAGCTCCTACAGGGGGCACACCGGGGAGCTGTTTTTT CASSSYRGHTGELFF TRBJ2-2 TRBD1 TRBV7-8 few
TGTGCCAGCAGCCTAAGACAGGGGGACACAGATACGCAGTATTTT CASSLRQGDTDTQYF TRBJ2-3 TRBD1 TRBV7-9 NA
TGTGCCAGCAGCCCCGGGGGGGGAGGAGGGACCTATAATGGCTACACCTTC CASSPGGGGGTYNGYTF TRBJ1-2 NA TRBV7-2 NA
TGCGCCAGCGGCCGGGACAGCTACGAGCAGTACTTC CASGRDSYEQYF TRBJ2-7 TRBD1 TRBV10-2 NA
TGCGCCAGCAGTTTATCCACGGCCTACGAGCAGTACTTC CASSLSTAYEQYF TRBJ2-7 NA TRBV5-1 NA
TGTGCCGGACGGGACCCCCTGGGGGCGGTGAATTCACCCCTCCACTTT CAGRDPLGAVNSPLHF TRBJ1-6 NA TRBV2 NA
TGTGCCAGCAGTTCCCCCGGAGCGGGAAGCAATGAGCAGTTCTTC CASSSPGAGSNEQFF TRBJ2-1 TRBD2 TRBV28 NA
TGCGCCAGCAGTCAATCACGGTGCAGCTACCTCCCTGGGGCCAACGTCCTGACTTTC CASSQSRCSYLPGANVLTF TRBJ2-6 NA TRBV23-1 NA